This is a list of T cell receptor beta chains from one sample in a study of human T cells and chemical hapten exposure. Using its own MiXCR run on the 5' RACE reads, TCRdb lists one record per CDR3 protein. Among around 100,000 distinct CDR3 sequences listed, around 20% were seen once. The receptors were sampled from a human donor in good health. Both conserved end residues are part of each CDR3. The D gene is left open where the match is weak. Expanded clones get a size class; other rows say once, few or many, or leave the size out.

CDR3aa | CDR3nt | abundance | j_gene | v_gene | d_gene
CASSFQGDYQEAFF | TGCGCCAGCAGCTTTCAGGGCGATTATCAAGAAGCTTTCTTT | few | TRBJ1-1 | TRBV5-1 | .
CATSDLSSGLAQYF | TGTGCCACCAGTGATCTGTCTTCCGGGCTCGCGCAGTATTTT | . | TRBJ2-3 | TRBV24-1 | .
CASKDRGSYEQYF | TGTGCCAGTAAGGACAGGGGAAGCTACGAGCAGTACTTC | few | TRBJ2-7 | TRBV19 | TRBD1
CASKLAGYKDEQFF | TGTGCCAGTAAATTAGCGGGATATAAGGATGAGCAGTTCTTC | . | TRBJ2-1 | TRBV6-2/TRBV6-3 | TRBD2
CASSLVQGTDEQYF | TGCGCCAGCAGCTTGGTCCAGGGCACCGACGAGCAGTACTTC | . | TRBJ2-7 | TRBV5-1 | .
CASSMGAQSYEQYF | TGTGCCAGTAGTATGGGGGCCCAAAGCTACGAGCAGTACTTC | few | TRBJ2-7 | TRBV19 | .
CASYPGGFSYEQYF | TGTGCCAGCTACCCGGGCGGTTTTTCGTACGAGCAGTACTTC | few | TRBJ2-7 | TRBV28 | .
CASSQEGPSDQFF | TGTGCCAGCAGCCAAGAGGGGCCCTCGGACCAGTTCTTC | . | TRBJ2-1 | TRBV4-2 | .
CASSQTANFLGRGDTGELFF | TGTGCCAGCAGCCAGACCGCTAACTTTCTCGGGCGGGGGGACACCGGGGAGCTGTTTTTT | few | TRBJ2-2 | TRBV7-2 | TRBD2
CASSLYTTGSPYNEQFF | TGTGCCAGCAGTTTATATACTACAGGGTCACCCTACAATGAGCAGTTCTTC | few | TRBJ2-1 | TRBV27 | .
CASSLQLVTILNQPQHF | TGTGCCAGCAGCTTACAACTGGTGACTATCCTCAATCAGCCCCAGCATTTT | few | TRBJ1-5 | TRBV7-8 | .
CASSLGLAGKQETQYF | TGTGCCAGCAGTTTGGGACTAGCGGGTAAACAAGAGACCCAGTACTTC | . | TRBJ2-5 | TRBV28 | TRBD2
CASTSEPYEQYF | TGTGCCAGCACTTCAGAACCCTACGAGCAGTACTTC | many | TRBJ2-7 | TRBV28 | .
CASSHVGLAGVNEQFF | TGTGCCAGCAGCCACGTGGGACTAGCGGGAGTAAATGAGCAGTTCTTC | . | TRBJ2-1 | TRBV11-2 | TRBD2
CASSRDRVVTEAFF | TGTGCCAGCAGTCGGGACAGGGTGGTTACTGAAGCTTTCTTT | few | TRBJ1-1 | TRBV6-5 | TRBD1
CASSLFTGARGEFF | TGTGCCAGCAGTTTATTTACGGGGGCGCGAGGGGAGTTCTTC | . | TRBJ2-1 | TRBV28 | .
CASSLRVWTSGVETQYF | TGTGCCAGCAGCTTAAGGGTTTGGACTAGCGGGGTGGAGACCCAGTACTTC | few | TRBJ2-5 | TRBV11-2 | TRBD2
CATREGGRGNTIYF | TGTGCCACCAGGGAAGGGGGGCGAGGAAACACCATATATTTT | . | TRBJ1-3 | TRBV15 | .
CASSLGLGQGYNEQFF | TGTGCCAGCAGCTTGGGCCTGGGGCAGGGGTACAATGAGCAGTTCTTC | . | TRBJ2-1 | TRBV5-4 | .
CASFLRVSRVSTDTQYF | TGTGCCAGCTTTCTCCGGGTGTCGAGAGTGAGCACAGATACGCAGTATTTT | many | TRBJ2-3 | TRBV6-6 | .
CASSWQLTGELFF | TGTGCCAGCAGTTGGCAACTCACCGGGGAGCTGTTTTTT | few | TRBJ2-2 | TRBV12-3/TRBV12-4 | .
CASSYSQGSNYGYTF | TGTGCCAGCAGTTACTCGCAGGGTTCCAACTATGGCTACACCTTC | . | TRBJ1-2 | TRBV6-5 | .
CATSRDRGLSWQYF | TGTGCCACCAGCAGAGATAGGGGGCTCTCCTGGCAGTATTTT | . | TRBJ2-3 | TRBV15 | TRBD1
CATRDSGDTDTQYF | TGTGCCACCAGGGACAGCGGTGACACAGATACGCAGTATTTT | . | TRBJ2-3 | TRBV15 | .
CASARPPLTGGAPGANVLTF | TGTGCCAGCGCCCGGCCTCCTTTGACAGGGGGCGCTCCGGGGGCCAACGTCCTGACTTTC | few | TRBJ2-6 | TRBV6-5 | TRBD1
CAWSALGGGGNEKLFF | TGTGCCTGGAGTGCCCTTGGGGGGGGAGGTAATGAAAAACTGTTTTTT | . | TRBJ1-4 | TRBV30 | .
CAWSRRLNEKLFF | TGTGCCTGGAGTCGCAGACTTAATGAAAAACTGTTTTTT | . | TRBJ1-4 | TRBV30 | .
CASSSTRDRRGPGGYTF | TGTGCCAGCAGCTCCACCCGGGACAGGAGGGGACCGGGTGGCTACACCTTC | . | TRBJ1-2 | TRBV11-2 | TRBD1
CASSIDGLIRRETQYF | TGTGCCAGTAGTATAGATGGACTGATTAGGAGGGAGACCCAGTACTTC | . | TRBJ2-5 | TRBV19 | .
CASSFPANPNTGELFF | TGTGCCAGCAGCTTCCCAGCTAACCCGAACACCGGGGAGCTGTTTTTT | few | TRBJ2-2 | TRBV7-9 | .
CASFTGTSGRDGDTQYF | TGCGCCAGTTTTACCGGGACTAGCGGGAGGGACGGAGATACGCAGTATTTT | few | TRBJ2-3 | TRBV5-1 | TRBD2
CASSFWTGNTEAFF | TGCGCCAGCAGCTTCTGGACTGGAAACACTGAAGCTTTCTTT | few | TRBJ1-1 | TRBV5-1 | .
CASKGVGTGEYYGYTF | TGTGCCAGCAAGGGGGTCGGGACAGGAGAATACTATGGCTACACCTTC | . | TRBJ1-2 | TRBV27 | TRBD1
CASSLDGTHPYEQYF | TGCGCCAGCAGCTTGGACGGGACCCACCCCTACGAGCAGTACTTC | few | TRBJ2-7 | TRBV5-1 | .
CSASAGTGGLEQYF | TGCAGTGCTAGCGCCGGGACAGGGGGCTTAGAGCAGTACTTC | few | TRBJ2-7 | TRBV20-1 | TRBD1
CASFPLAPSSYNEQFF | TGTGCCAGTTTCCCCTTAGCGCCTAGCTCCTACAATGAGCAGTTCTTC | . | TRBJ2-1 | TRBV28 | .
CASSLNRGPVSEQFF | TGTGCCAGCAGCTTAAATCGCGGGCCAGTCAGTGAGCAGTTCTTC | . | TRBJ2-1 | TRBV7-6 | .
CASSGTLAGGLYNEQFF | TGTGCCAGCAGTGGTACGCTAGCGGGCGGGCTGTACAATGAGCAGTTCTTC | . | TRBJ2-1 | TRBV2 | TRBD2
CSAFPPTASSYEQYF | TGCAGTGCTTTTCCCCCGACAGCCAGCTCCTACGAGCAGTACTTC | few | TRBJ2-7 | TRBV20-1 | .
CASRTGLAKNIQYF | TGCGCCAGCAGGACAGGCTTAGCCAAAAACATTCAGTACTTC | many | TRBJ2-4 | TRBV5-1 | .
CATTSHGGTVDEQFF | TGTGCCACCACCTCGCACGGTGGGACGGTCGATGAGCAGTTCTTC | . | TRBJ2-1 | TRBV28 | .
CASSLTGGREQYF | TGTGCCAGCAGTCTCACAGGGGGCCGCGAGCAGTACTTC | few | TRBJ2-7 | TRBV28 | TRBD1
CASSTGTSAAGELFF | TGTGCCAGCAGCACCGGGACTAGCGCCGCCGGGGAGCTGTTTTTT | . | TRBJ2-2 | TRBV11-3 | TRBD2
CASSYTWTGTDTQYF | TGTGCCAGCAGTTACACCTGGACAGGCACAGATACGCAGTATTTT | . | TRBJ2-3 | TRBV6-6 | .
CAISGIEGPGELFF | TGTGCCATCAGTGGGATAGAAGGGCCCGGGGAGCTGTTTTTT | many | TRBJ2-2 | TRBV10-3 | .
CSVEGQPNQPQHF | TGCAGCGTTGAGGGACAGCCTAATCAGCCCCAGCATTTT | few | TRBJ1-5 | TRBV29-1 | TRBD1
CASSLGQGILEAFF | TGTGCCAGCAGCTTAGGACAGGGCATCCTTGAAGCTTTCTTT | few | TRBJ1-1 | TRBV7-2 | TRBD1
CSVYRPPGTEAFF | TGCAGCGTTTACCGACCCCCTGGGACTGAAGCTTTCTTT | few | TRBJ1-1 | TRBV29-1 | .
CAISENSYEQYF | TGTGCCATCAGTGAAAACAGCTACGAGCAGTACTTC | few | TRBJ2-7 | TRBV10-3 | .
CSARVRISGELFF | TGCAGTGCTAGAGTCAGGATCTCCGGGGAGCTGTTTTTT | . | TRBJ2-2 | TRBV20-1 | .
CASSLQGGGNQPQHF | TGTGCCAGCAGTTTACAGGGAGGGGGCAATCAGCCCCAGCATTTT | few | TRBJ1-5 | TRBV28 | .
CASSLQMREQYF | TGTGCCAGCAGTCTCCAGATGAGGGAGCAGTACTTC | few | TRBJ2-7 | TRBV12-3/TRBV12-4 | .
CSGARGAEGYTF | TGCAGCGGGGCCCGGGGGGCAGAAGGCTACACCTTC | few | TRBJ1-2 | TRBV29-1 | .
CAISQVPQDPLLNTEAFF | TGCGCCATCAGCCAAGTGCCTCAAGACCCCCTTTTGAACACTGAAGCTTTCTTT | . | TRBJ1-1 | TRBV4-1 | .
CSVEGIQGFSNTEAFF | TGCAGCGTTGAAGGGATCCAGGGGTTTTCGAACACTGAAGCTTTCTTT | . | TRBJ1-1 | TRBV29-1 | .
CASSQDGTSGRTDTQYF | TGCGCCAGCAGCCAGGACGGGACTAGCGGGAGAACAGATACGCAGTATTTT | few | TRBJ2-3 | TRBV4-1 | TRBD2
CASSQDRGLARSTDTQYF | TGCGCCAGCAGCCAAGATCGGGGACTAGCTCGTAGCACAGATACGCAGTATTTT | few | TRBJ2-3 | TRBV4-1 | TRBD2
CASSFGGPGTQYF | TGTGCCAGCAGCTTTGGGGGCCCGGGAACCCAGTACTTC | . | TRBJ2-5 | TRBV5-6 | .
CASSYSSLASYNEQFF | TGTGCCAGCAGTTACTCAAGTCTAGCCTCCTACAATGAGCAGTTCTTC | . | TRBJ2-1 | TRBV6-5 | .